Described below is a single T cell receptor (beta chain) sequence and its context. The CDR3 contains 18 residues. Unique molecular identifiers were used in preparing the TCRbeta library. TCRdb re-derived calls from the PCR reads in MiXCR, one entry per CDR3 protein. The sample has about 500,000 distinct CDR3 sequences, about an eighth seen once. The data are from a study of T-cell reconstitution after alpha-beta-depleted transplantation in children. The V gene is TRBV21-1, the J gene TRBJ2-3; the table's D call TRBD1 went unverified against the DNA. TRBV21-1 is a documented pseudogene. The receptor's source is a female patient aged 2-9 years who had a stem cell transplant for aplastic anemia, so the T cells may come from the graft donor. The material sequenced was PBMCs, mostly from graft donor cells, taken 180 days after TCRalphabeta/CD19-depleted stem cell transplant. CDR3 loop: CASRTSAVRDRGVDTQYF. The CDR3 coding sequence is TGTGCCAGCAGAACTTCCGCCGTTAGGGACAGGGGCGTAGATACGCAGTATTTT.